This T cell receptor (beta chain) originates from a study of blood T cell repertoires in COVID-19. In the study overall: T cells, B-cell-depleted T cells, or PBMCs supplied cDNA or gDNA.

In the source study's methods: Using reference gene primer amplification, nucleated cell counts were estimated. The repertoire was sequenced with immunoSEQ multiplex PCR; TCRdb's copy has only in-frame clones and lacks some. That table is the source of V, J and clone size, and D and trimming were worked out from the DNA. This sample has about 350,000 clones, with about 90% found just once. Across 24 US areas, participants ranged in age from about 18 to 100 years. From germline, CDR1 is SGDLS and CDR2 YYNGEE. The CDR3 has 15 amino acids. Trimming took 6 bases from V and 6 from J, leaving 16 bases between them.

This TCR derives from a woman between 25 and 40 years old who had been exposed to COVID-19. Sample: PBMCs or T cells enriched from blood (not recorded which). The genes are TRBV9 and TRBJ1-6; no clear D. The CDR3 region is CASNPTGSSNSPLHF. For the CDR3, the DNA is TGTGCCAGCAACCCCACCGGGAGTAGTAATTCACCCCTCCACTTT.